The clone carrying this T cell receptor beta chain was seen many times. The sample belongs to a study of early T cells in non-severe SARS-CoV-2 infection. The CDR3 has 12 amino acids. The V gene lost 5 bases and the J gene lost 5 bases, with 12 bases spanning the gap. The germline gives CDR1 DFQATT, CDR2 SNEGSKA (reference sequence). TCRdb reanalysed the 5' RACE reads using MiXCR and keeps one entry per CDR3 protein. The table records roughly 28,000 distinct CDR3 sequences, around 5.8% of them present only once. The source material was whole blood. The origin of this receptor is an adult who was a healthcare worker with PCR-confirmed SARS-CoV-2 infection or an uninfected control (not recorded which). The J gene is TRBJ2-5, the V gene TRBV20-1; D is undetermined. CDR3 sequence (DNA): TGCAGTGCTCCGTCCGAGCTGGAGACCCAGTACTTC. The encoded protein is CSAPSELETQYF.